This T cell receptor (beta chain) was recovered during a study of blood T cell repertoires in COVID-19. For the study at large: Spain, Italy and the United States supplied samples that represented acute and convalescent COVID-19. From T cells, B-cell-depleted T cells, or PBMCs came the material, which was cDNA or gDNA.

Authors' processing steps: The authors estimated nucleated cell counts from reference gene primer amplification. Assay used: immunoSEQ multiplex PCR; TCRdb lists only in-frame clones, some missing. For V, J and clone size, that table is used; D and trimming come from the DNA. This sample yields some 97,000 clones, of which roughly 87% are seen a single time; approximately 7% belongs to the top ten. The TCR originated in a man in his thirties or forties in a cohort sampled during active COVID-19. Source material: peripheral blood.

CDR3 residues: CASIAGGSNQPQHF. CDR3 sequence (DNA): TGTGCCAGCATTGCGGGGGGTAGCAATCAGCCCCAGCATTTT. The chain employs TRBV6-6 and TRBJ1-5, with D possibly being TRBD1 (5 bases). The CDR3 totals 14 residues. The V end lost 7 bases, the J end lost 0 bases, and 10 bases lay between the germline ends. Per germline, CDR1 MNHNY and CDR2 SVGAGI (reference sequence).